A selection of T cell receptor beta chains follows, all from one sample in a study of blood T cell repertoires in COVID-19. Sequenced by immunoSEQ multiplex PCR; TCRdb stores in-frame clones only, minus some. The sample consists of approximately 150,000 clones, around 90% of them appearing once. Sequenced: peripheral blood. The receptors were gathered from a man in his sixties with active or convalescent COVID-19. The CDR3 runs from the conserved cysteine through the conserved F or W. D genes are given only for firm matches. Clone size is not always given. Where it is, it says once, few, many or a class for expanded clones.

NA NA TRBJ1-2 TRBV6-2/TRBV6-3 TGTGCCAGCAGTTATTGGGGAACAGGCAGAGGCTACACCTTC CASSYWGTGRGYTF
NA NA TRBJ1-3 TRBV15 TGTGCCACCAGCAGAGATTCGTCCAGCTCTGGAAACACCATATATTTT CATSRDSSSSGNTIYF
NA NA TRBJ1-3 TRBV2 TGTGCCAGCGGCCGAAGGGGATTGAGCGGAAACACCATATATTTT CASGRRGLSGNTIYF
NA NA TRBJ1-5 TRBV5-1 TGCGCCAGCAGCGGCGGGGAAAATCAGCCCCAGCATTTT CASSGGENQPQHF
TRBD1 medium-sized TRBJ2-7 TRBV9 TGTGCCAGCAGCGGACAGGGTGCCTACGAGCAGTACTTC CASSGQGAYEQYF
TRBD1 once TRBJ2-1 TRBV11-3 TGTGCCAGCAGCTCTCCGACAGGGGCCATCCCCAATGAGCAGTTCTTC CASSSPTGAIPNEQFF
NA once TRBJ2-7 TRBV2 TGTGCCAGCAGTCTCTCAGAGGGCTCCTACGAGCAGTACTTC CASSLSEGSYEQYF
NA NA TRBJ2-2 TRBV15 TGTGCCACCAGCAGAGAAGTCCCCGAGGACACCGGGGAGCTGTTTTTT CATSREVPEDTGELFF
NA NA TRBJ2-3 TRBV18 TGTGCCAGCTCAACTAGCACAGATACGCAGTATTTT CASSTSTDTQYF
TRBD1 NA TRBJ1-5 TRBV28 TGTGCCAGCAGTTTACCCAGGGGGCGTCAGCCCCAGCATTTT CASSLPRGRQPQHF
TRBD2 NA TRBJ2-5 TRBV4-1 TGCGCCAGCAGCGGGGCGCGGGGAGGGGAGACCCAGTACTTC CASSGARGGETQYF
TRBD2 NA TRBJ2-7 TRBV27 TGTGCCAGCAGTTCCCTCCCACCTAGCGGGAGTGAGAACGAGCAGTACTTC CASSSLPPSGSENEQYF
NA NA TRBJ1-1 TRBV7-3 TGTGCCAGCAACCAAACTAGGACAGCGAACACTGAAGCTTTCTTT CASNQTRTANTEAFF
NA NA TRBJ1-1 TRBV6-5 TGTGCCAGCAGTTACTCCGTCGGTGACTACACTGAAGCTTTCTTT CASSYSVGDYTEAFF
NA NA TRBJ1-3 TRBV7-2 TGTGCCAGCAGGACAACAGACTCTGGAAACACCATATATTTT CASRTTDSGNTIYF
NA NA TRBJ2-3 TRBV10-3 TGTGCCATCAGTGAGTCGACGGATAGCTCAACCCGACCGTATTTT CAISESTDSSTRPYF
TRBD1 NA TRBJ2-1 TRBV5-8 TGTGCCAGCAGCTTGGCGGGGACAGGGGGTTCATATGAGCAGTTCTTC CASSLAGTGGSYEQFF
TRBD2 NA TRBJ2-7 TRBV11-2 TGTGCCAGCAGGTTCTCCGGGAGGAGCTCCTACGAGCAGTACTTC CASRFSGRSSYEQYF
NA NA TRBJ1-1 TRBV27 NA CASSSSDRAAAEAFF
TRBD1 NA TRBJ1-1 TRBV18 TGTGCCAGCTCACCCCAAAGAGGGGGCAACACTGAAGCTTTCTTT CASSPQRGGNTEAFF
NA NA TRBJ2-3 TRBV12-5 TGTGCTAGTGGTTTGGAAATAGCGACAGATACGCAGTATTTT CASGLEIATDTQYF
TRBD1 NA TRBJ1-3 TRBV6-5 TGTGCCAGCAGTTACTCTCAGGGGGCGCTCGGAAACACCATATATTTT CASSYSQGALGNTIYF
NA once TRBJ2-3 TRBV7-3 TGTGCCAGCAGCTTAATGGGACTCAGCACAGATACGCAGTATTTT CASSLMGLSTDTQYF
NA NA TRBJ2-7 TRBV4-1 TGCGCCAGCAATAAGGTGGGGGGCAGGGGGTCCTACGAGCAGTACTTC CASNKVGGRGSYEQYF
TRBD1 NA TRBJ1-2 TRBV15 TGTGCCACCAGCAGAGGGGACAGGGGGTTCCTCGGTGGCTACACCTTC CATSRGDRGFLGGYTF
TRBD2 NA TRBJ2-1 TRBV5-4 TGTGCCAGCAGCCCCGGTAGCGGGCTATACAATGAGCAGTTCTTC CASSPGSGLYNEQFF
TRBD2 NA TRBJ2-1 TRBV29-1 TGCACCTGGACTAGCGGGACTTACAATGAGCAGTTCTTC CTWTSGTYNEQFF
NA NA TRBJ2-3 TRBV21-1 TGTGCCACCCTTTGGGGGGGGCCTAGGCAGTATTTT CATLWGGPRQYF
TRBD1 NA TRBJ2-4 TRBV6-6 TGTGCCAGCAGTCATGGGGGACAGGGGCTAGCCAAAAACATTCAGTACTTC CASSHGGQGLAKNIQYF
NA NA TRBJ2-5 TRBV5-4 TGTGCCAGCAGCTTGCAGGGGCAAGAGACCCAGTACTTC CASSLQGQETQYF
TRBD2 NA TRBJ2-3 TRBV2 TGTGCCAGCAGTTCCTTAGCGGGACTGACAGATACGCAGTATTTT CASSSLAGLTDTQYF
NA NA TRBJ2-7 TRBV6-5 TGTGCCAGCAGTTCGACAGGTCCCTACGAGCAGTACTTC CASSSTGPYEQYF
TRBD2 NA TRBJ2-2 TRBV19 TGTGCCAGTAGTCGCAGGACTAGCGGGAGGGCCCTTGGGGGCACCGGGGAGCTGTTTTTT CASSRRTSGRALGGTGELFF
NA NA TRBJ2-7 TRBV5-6 TGTGCCAGCAGCTGGGGAACAGGGTACGAGCAGTACTTC CASSWGTGYEQYF
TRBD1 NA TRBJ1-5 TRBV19 TGTGCCAGTAGCGGGACAGGCAATCAGCCCCAGCATTTT CASSGTGNQPQHF
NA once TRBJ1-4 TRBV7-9 TGTGCCAGCAGCTTAGTGATGAGGGTCACAGATGGTGAAAAACTGTTTTTT CASSLVMRVTDGEKLFF
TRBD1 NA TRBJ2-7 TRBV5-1 TGCGCCAGCAGCTTGACAGGGGGCGCTGCCGAGCAGTACTTC CASSLTGGAAEQYF
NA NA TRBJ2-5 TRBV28 TGTGCCAGCAGTTTTTTTGGCAGGAAGCAAGAGACCCAGTACTTC CASSFFGRKQETQYF
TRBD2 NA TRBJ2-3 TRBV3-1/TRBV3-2 TGTGCCAGCAGCTTTCTAGCGGGAGGGACCACAGATACGCAGTATTTT CASSFLAGGTTDTQYF